The T cell receptor beta chain under discussion was sequenced for a study of blood T cell repertoires in COVID-19. For the study at large: In each case, the material was cDNA or gDNA derived from T cells, B-cell-depleted T cells, or PBMCs.

V gave up 5 bases and J gave up 8 bases; unmatched junction bases: 7. In germline, CDR1 is SQVTM, CDR2 ANQGSEA. The length of the CDR3 is 12 residues. In the study's own analysis: It was from reference gene primer amplification that nucleated cell counts were estimated. Profiled with immunoSEQ multiplex PCR; TCRdb holds only in-frame clones, not every one. V and J calls and clone size are copied from that table; D and trimming were computed from the DNA. This table holds approximately 230,000 clones, roughly 89% found once. This clone was seen only a few times. The sequenced sample was peripheral blood. This receptor was obtained from a man under 40 who had recovered from COVID-19. This sequence joins TRBV29-1 and TRBJ1-2; 8 bases fit TRBD1. The CDR3 loop reads CSVSGTGGGYTF. Here the CDR3 DNA reads TGCAGCGTTAGTGGCACAGGGGGAGGCTACACCTTC. Full variable domain (remainder filled in from reference TRBV29-1 and TRBJ1-2): SAVISQKPSRDICQRGTSLTIQCQVDSQVTMMFWYRQQPGQSLTLIATANQGSEATYESGFVIDKFPISRPNLTFSTLTVSNMSPEDSSIYLCSVSGTGGGYTFGSGTRLTVV.